This TCR beta chain was obtained from a study of T cell clonotyping in hematopoietic cell transplantation. Findings and caveats of the study: At the given depth, recipient repertoires were over 95% de novo clonotypes. After transplant, recipient diversity fell while pathologically expanded clonotypes grew through day 180. Cells were unsorted, so CD4 and CD8 contributions were not separated. Higher Inverse Simpson Index values in graft donor and pretransplant recipient predicted broader posttransplant TCR diversity.

With respect to this clone: Its target is unknown.

Clones were sequenced by immunoSEQ multiplex PCR, and TCRdb holds only the in-frame ones, with some missing. The sample shows fewer than 25,000 clones, roughly 84% of them seen only once. V dropped 8 bases and J dropped 2; count of bases not matched to a gene: 12. Germline CDR1 and CDR2: GTSNPN and SVGIG (reference sequence). The CDR3 totals 14 residues. The sequenced sample consisted of peripheral blood mononuclear cells. The rearrangement links TRBV30 to TRBJ2-7; 7 nucleotides agree with TRBD1. This clonotype was obtained from a man in his 60s in good health. Some clones in this sample may be carry-over from other donors' samples. Written as DNA, the CDR3 is TGTGCCGGAGGTACAGGGGCCGTCCCCTACGAGCAGTACTTC. Translating it yields CAGGTGAVPYEQYF. The whole variable domain, remainder taken from reference TRBV30 and TRBJ2-7, is SQTIHQWPATLVQPVGSPLSLECTVEGTSNPNLYWYRQAAGRGLQLLFYSVGIGQISSEVPQNLSASRPQDRQFILSSKKLLLSDSGFYLCAGGTGAVPYEQYFGPGTRLTVT.